One and the same sample provided the 31 T cell receptor beta chains below, sequenced in a study of cytomegalovirus exposure and HLA in healthy donors. The PCR ran on 60 Vbeta and 13 Jbeta primers. The repertoire was sequenced with immunoSEQ multiplex PCR; TCRdb's copy has only in-frame clones and lacks some. The data contain 160,000 or so clones, over 70% of them seen just once; the ten biggest clones take up around 1.3%. Sequences were obtained from PBMCs. The receptors stem from a man aged 50 to 60 in good health and CMV-seropositive.

The chain employs TRBV7-3 and TRBJ1-3, with D possibly matching TRBD1 (5 bases). Trimming removed 2 bases from V and 2 bases from J, with 7 bases in between. The CDR3 runs 14 residues. Germline CDR1 is SGHTA and CDR2 is FQGTGA. CDR3 protein: CASSLGGAGNTIYF. CDR3 DNA: TGTGCCAGCAGCTTAGGGGGGGCTGGAAACACCATATATTTT. Variable domain in full (rest from reference TRBV7-3 and TRBJ1-3): GAGVSQTPSNKVTEKGKYVELRCDPISGHTALYWYRQSLGQGPEFLIYFQGTGAADDSGLPNDRFFAVRPEGSVSTLKIQRTERGDSAVYLCASSLGGAGNTIYFGEGSWLTVV.

The genes are TRBV27 and TRBJ2-5; D possibly corresponds to TRBD2 (5 bases). The CDR3 is made up of 18 amino acids. Germline V gives CDR1 MNHEY, CDR2 SMNVEV (reference sequence). The ends were cut back, 5 bases at V and 2 bases at J, with 24 bases in the middle. CDR3 in DNA: TGTGCCAGCAGTCTCCGGGTGAGGGATTGGGCACATCAAGAGACCCAGTACTTC. It is translated as CASSLRVRDWAHQETQYF.

This clone was found a few times. The chain recombines TRBV4-1 with TRBJ2-5, with 9 bases that match TRBD1. After removal of 1 base from V and 7 bases from J, the junction contained 19 bases not matched to a gene. Germline V CDR1 and CDR2: MGHRA, YSYEKL. The CDR3 has 19 residues. The CDR3 is CASSQAGQGNLVGLGTQYF. The CDR3 nucleotides are TGCGCCAGCAGCCAAGCCGGACAGGGGAATTTAGTGGGCTTAGGGACCCAGTACTTC.

The chain uses TRBV18 and TRBJ2-7; 7 nucleotides align to TRBD1. Germline loops: CDR1 KGHSH, CDR2 LQKENI. The V segment lost 5 bases and the J segment 3 bases; nucleotides outside the gene matches: 7. The CDR3 has 14 residues. The CDR3 bases are TGTGCCAGCTCAGCCACGACAGGGAACTACGAGCAGTACTTC. This codes for CASSATTGNYEQYF.

The chain uses TRBV29-1 and TRBJ1-1; 9 bases line up with TRBD1. Germline V gene sequence: CDR1 SQVTM, CDR2 ANQGSEA. V dropped 8 bases and J dropped 3; count of bases not matched to a gene: 10. This CDR3 is built from 14 residues. This chain's CDR3 is CSPLDRGTHTEAFF. CDR3 in DNA: TGCAGCCCCCTGGACAGGGGAACCCACACTGAAGCTTTCTTT.

The chain carries TRBV28 and TRBJ1-5; D gene ambiguous. In germline, CDR1 is MDHEN, CDR2 SYDVKM. Trimming left V 3 bases short and J 9 bases short, with 15 bases between. The CDR3 length is 14 residues. The DNA of the CDR3 is TGTGCCAGCAGTTTCTTCGCGAGGGATGCGCCCCAGCATTTT. This translates into CASSFFARDAPQHF. The whole variable domain, filled in from reference TRBV28 and TRBJ1-5, reads DVKVTQSSRYLVKRTGEKVFLECVQDMDHENMFWYRQDPGLGLRLIYFSYDVKMKEKGDIPEGYSVSREKKERFSLILESASTNQTSMYLCASSFFARDAPQHFGDGTRLSIL.

The V and J genes are TRBV5-1 and TRBJ1-5, with D perhaps TRBD1 (5 bases). Germline V gene lookup returns CDR1 SGHRS and CDR2 YFSETQ. The CDR3 has 14 amino acids. The germline V and J ends were trimmed by 4 bases and 5 bases, with 13 bases remaining between them. The DNA for the CDR3 is TGCGCCAGCAGCACCGGGGGGGGAGATCAGCCCCAGCATTTT. It is translated as CASSTGGGDQPQHF.

CDR3 nucleotide sequence: TGTGCCAGCAGCCGCAACGGCGGCCCCGGTGAGACCCAGTACTTC. Encoded protein: CASSRNGGPGETQYF. The chain uses TRBV7-2 and TRBJ2-5; no reliable D call. V lost 5 bases and J 5 bases, leaving 18 bases between the germline ends. The CDR3 is made up of 15 amino acids. Per germline, CDR1 SGHTA and CDR2 FQGNSA.

The chain links TRBV6-5 to TRBJ1-2; D possibly corresponds to TRBD1 (6 bases). The germline CDR1 and CDR2 sequences are MNHEY and SVGAGI. The CDR3 length is 14 residues. The germline V and J ends were trimmed by 2 bases and 2 bases, with 9 bases remaining between them. The CDR3 protein is CASSYGTGNYGYTF. In nucleotides, the CDR3 is TGTGCCAGCAGTTACGGTACAGGGAACTATGGCTACACCTTC.

The chain's CDR3 is CASRTPEGTGNTIYF. The CDR3 DNA sequence: TGTGCCAGTAGAACTCCTGAGGGAACTGGAAACACCATATATTTT. The chain combines TRBV19 with TRBJ1-3, with D hard to call. CDR1 and CDR2 from the germline V gene are LNHDA and SQIVND (reference sequence). Trimming shortened V by 6 bases and J by 2 bases, and 14 bases separated the two germline ends. The CDR3 spans 15 residues.

As to this clone: Other DNA sequences from this sample encode an identical CDR3 as well. The chain recombines TRBV5-1 with TRBJ1-2; maybe TRBD1 (5 bases). Germline assignment: CDR1 SGHRS and CDR2 YFSETQ. The V end was cut by 0 bases, the J end by 4 bases, with 10 bases between. The length of the CDR3 is 14 residues. The CDR3 reads CASSLGQSTYGYTF. In nucleotides, the CDR3 is TGCGCCAGCAGCTTGGGACAGTCAACCTATGGCTACACCTTC.

The chain couples TRBV11-2 to TRBJ1-4, with TRBD1 matching 7 bases. CDR1 and CDR2 (germline): SGHAT, FQNNGV. The CDR3 is 16 amino acids. V was pared by 0 bases and J by 2 bases, with 3 bases of the junction left unmatched. The CDR3 protein is CASSLEQGSTNEKLFF. CDR3 coding DNA: TGTGCCAGCAGCTTAGAACAGGGGAGTACTAATGAAAAACTGTTTTTT.

This rearrangement joins TRBV6-5 to TRBJ2-1; 8 bases are shared with TRBD2. With 2 bases clipped from V and 0 bases from J, the junction kept 0 bases outside the gene matches. In germline, CDR1 is MNHEY, CDR2 SVGAGI. This CDR3 has 15 residues. The DNA for the CDR3 is TGTGCCAGCAGTTACCTAGCGGGCTCCTACAATGAGCAGTTCTTC. Its protein is CASSYLAGSYNEQFF.

This clone was counted between two and nine times. The gene calls are TRBV28 and TRBJ2-5; 10 positions match TRBD1. V trimming: 4 bases; J trimming: 2 bases; junction bases outside the gene matches: 4. CDR3 size: 15 residues. Germline V gene lookup returns CDR1 MDHEN and CDR2 SYDVKM. The CDR3: CASSWGQGMQETQYF. In nucleotides, the CDR3 is TGTGCCAGCAGTTGGGGACAGGGGATGCAAGAGACCCAGTACTTC.

The chain recombines TRBV5-1 with TRBJ2-1; TRBD2 is a possible D gene (6 bases). Trimming left V 0 bases short and J 8 bases short, with 21 bases between. Germline assignment: CDR1 SGHRS and CDR2 YFSETQ. The CDR3 contains 17 residues. CDR3 sequence: CASSLDPRYGEVHEQFF. The CDR3 bases are TGCGCCAGCAGCTTGGACCCCCGGTACGGGGAGGTTCATGAGCAGTTCTTC.

The chain links TRBV7-3 to TRBJ2-3; D possibly corresponds to TRBD2 (7 bases). The germline gives CDR1 SGHTA, CDR2 FQGTGA. Trimming removed 2 bases at V and 4 bases at J, with 16 bases between. The CDR3 is 16 amino acids. CDR3: CASSLLGGAGSDTQYF. CDR3 DNA sequence: TGTGCCAGCAGCTTATTGGGGGGGGCAGGTTCAGATACGCAGTATTTT.

The genes are TRBV7-3 and TRBJ2-1; TRBD2 matches at 14 bases. V was pared by 0 bases and J by 7 bases, with 5 bases of the junction left unmatched. The CDR3 runs to 17 residues. Germline V gene sequence: CDR1 SGHTA, CDR2 FQGTGA. CDR3 bases: TGTGCCAGCAGCTTAACGGCCGGGACTAGCGGGAGAAATGAGCAGTTCTTC. This encodes CASSLTAGTSGRNEQFF. The whole variable domain, filled in from reference TRBV7-3 and TRBJ2-1, reads GAGVSQTPSNKVTEKGKYVELRCDPISGHTALYWYRQSLGQGPEFLIYFQGTGAADDSGLPNDRFFAVRPEGSVSTLKIQRTERGDSAVYLCASSLTAGTSGRNEQFFGPGTRLTVL.

The J gene is TRBJ2-5, the V gene TRBV18; tentatively, D is TRBD2 (6 bases). The J call is uncertain, as TRBJ2-7 better fits the DNA end. Per the germline V gene, CDR1 is KGHSH and CDR2 is LQKENI. This CDR3 region has 13 residues. CDR3 in amino acids: CASARDLYYEQYF. CDR3 in DNA: TGTGCCAGCGCCCGGGACTTATACTACGAGCAGTACTTC.

This clone has just a few counts. This chain joins TRBV30 and TRBJ2-5, with 10 bases lining up with TRBD1. The V gene's germline CDR1 is GTSNPN and CDR2 SVGIG (reference sequence). The CDR3 contains 13 residues. The CDR3 region is CGCDRGLRETQYF. In DNA form, the CDR3 reads TGTGGCTGCGACAGGGGGCTTAGAGAGACCCAGTACTTC.

This chain uses TRBV5-1 with TRBJ2-1; TRBD2 is a possible D gene (5 bases). CDR1 and CDR2 from the germline V gene are SGHRS and YFSETQ. The CDR3 covers 16 residues. V shed 0 bases and J shed 1 base, with 11 bases lying between them. In DNA form, the CDR3 reads TGCGCCAGCAGCTTGGCCGGGGTAGCGTCCTACAATGAGCAGTTCTTC. Translation: CASSLAGVASYNEQFF.

This clone was observed a few times. The chain joins TRBV30 to TRBJ1-4, with TRBD1 identical over 9 bases. V trimming: 8 bases; J trimming: 8 bases; junction bases outside the gene matches: 12. CDR1 and CDR2 (germline): GTSNPN, SVGIG (reference sequence). The CDR3 is 14 residues long. The CDR3 spells CAHKPGQGWEKLFF. The CDR3 nucleotides read TGTGCCCACAAACCGGGACAGGGTTGGGAAAAACTGTTTTTT. The variable domain in full, with the rest retrieved from reference TRBV30 and TRBJ1-4, is SQTIHQWPATLVQPVGSPLSLECTVEGTSNPNLYWYRQAAGRGLQLLFYSVGIGQISSEVPQNLSASRPQDRQFILSSKKLLLSDSGFYLCAHKPGQGWEKLFFGSGTQLSVL.

This chain uses TRBV5-1 with TRBJ2-7; 10 positions agree with TRBD2. After removal of 4 bases from V and 0 bases from J, the junction contained 4 bases not matched to a gene. Germline values: CDR1 SGHRS, CDR2 YFSETQ. The CDR3 extends over 15 amino acids. The DNA of the CDR3 is TGCGCCAGCAGCCCCCGGACTAGCGGCTCCTACGAGCAGTACTTC. This gives the protein CASSPRTSGSYEQYF.

This clone was detected only a few times. The chain joins TRBV10-3 to TRBJ1-2, with 7 bases that match TRBD1. This CDR3 is 15 amino acids long. Looked up from germline, CDR1 is ENHRY and CDR2 is SYGVKD. The V and J ends lost 0 bases and 7 bases, in that order; junction bases with no gene match: 8. This chain's CDR3 is CAISESKQGSSGYTF. CDR3 DNA: TGTGCCATCAGTGAGTCAAAACAGGGGTCCTCTGGCTACACCTTC.

The gene calls are TRBV30 and TRBJ2-2; TRBD1 matches 8 bases. Trimming removed 6 bases from V and 5 bases from J; junction bases left unmatched: 2. The CDR3 extends over 12 amino acids. CDR1 and CDR2 from the germline V gene are GTSNPN and SVGIG (reference sequence). In DNA form, the CDR3 reads TGTGCCTGCCGGACAGGGACCGGGGAGCTGTTTTTT. Translated, it gives CACRTGTGELFF.

The chain recombines TRBV10-2 with TRBJ1-5; weak D call: TRBD1 (6 bases). V gave up 4 bases and J gave up 7 bases, with 17 bases separating them. Germline loops: CDR1 WSHSY, CDR2 SAAADI. This CDR3 contains 15 residues. In nucleotides, the CDR3 is TGCGCCAGCAGTGGGCAAGGGGGGGGGAAGCAGCCCCAGCATTTT. Amino acid sequence: CASSGQGGGKQPQHF.

The chain couples TRBV15 to TRBJ1-5; 10 bases are a match to TRBD1. Germline V gives CDR1 LNHNV, CDR2 YYDKDF (reference sequence). Trimming removed 5 bases from V and 4 bases from J; junction bases left unmatched: 14. The CDR3 sequence is 18 residues long. The CDR3 loop is CATSRGSGTGVGNQPQHF. Written as DNA, the CDR3 is TGTGCCACCAGCCGAGGTTCCGGGACAGGGGTCGGGAATCAGCCCCAGCATTTT.

This clone was recorded only once. This chain joins TRBV2 and TRBJ2-3; TRBD1 matches at 7 bases. The J segment lost 0 bases and the V segment lost 9 bases, leaving 9 bases of the junction unmatched. Germline V gives CDR1 SNHLY, CDR2 FYNNEI. This CDR3 contains 15 residues. DNA for the CDR3: TGTGCCAGTTCGGGAAAGGGGGCTAGCACAGATACGCAGTATTTT. It codes for CASSGKGASTDTQYF. The variable domain in full, with the rest retrieved from reference TRBV2 and TRBJ2-3, is EPEVTQTPSHQVTQMGQEVILRCVPISNHLYFYWYRQILGQKVEFLVSFYNNEISEKSEIFDDQFSVERPDGSNFTLKIRSTKLEDSAMYFCASSGKGASTDTQYFGPGTRLTVL.

The chain is built from TRBV19 and TRBJ1-5, with D perhaps matching TRBD1 (5 bases). Trimming took off 3 bases at V and 1 base at J, with 10 bases between the two ends. The germline gives CDR1 LNHDA, CDR2 SQIVND (reference sequence). This CDR3 region has 15 residues. The CDR3 loop is CASSIFSGSNQPQHF. The DNA of the CDR3 is TGTGCCAGTAGTATTTTTTCAGGGAGCAATCAGCCCCAGCATTTT.

This clone has just a few counts. The chain has TRBV28 and TRBJ1-1; the D gene is possibly TRBD1 (6 bases). The germline V gene has CDR1 MDHEN and CDR2 SYDVKM. This CDR3 region has 15 residues. Trimming shortened V by 3 bases and J by 3 bases, and 14 bases separated the two germline ends. DNA of the CDR3: TGTGCCAGCAGTTTTCAGCAGGGGATTTACACTGAAGCTTTCTTT. It specifies CASSFQQGIYTEAFF.

The chain couples TRBV18 to TRBJ2-3; TRBD2 aligns across 8 bases. The V gene end was trimmed by 2 bases and the J gene end by 2 bases; junction bases not matched to a gene: 3. This CDR3 comprises 15 residues. The germline V gene encodes CDR1 KGHSH and CDR2 LQKENI. This CDR3 reads CASSPTGGYTDTQYF. CDR3 sequence (DNA): TGTGCCAGCTCACCAACGGGGGGGTACACAGATACGCAGTATTTT.

The chain is built from TRBV7-2 and TRBJ2-1; 11 bases are a match to TRBD2. Per germline, CDR1 SGHTA and CDR2 FQGNSA. The J segment lost 7 bases and the V segment lost 5 bases, leaving 4 bases of the junction unmatched. The CDR3 is 14 residues long. The CDR3 region is CASSLRLAGNEQFF. The DNA of the CDR3 is TGTGCCAGCAGCCTCCGACTAGCGGGGAATGAGCAGTTCTTC. The full variable domain, with the rest looked up from reference TRBV7-2 and TRBJ2-1, is GAGVSQSPSNKVTEKGKDVELRCDPISGHTALYWYRQSLGQGLEFLIYFQGNSAPDKSGLPSDRFSAERTGGSVSTLTIQRTQQEDSAVYLCASSLRLAGNEQFFGPGTRLTVL.